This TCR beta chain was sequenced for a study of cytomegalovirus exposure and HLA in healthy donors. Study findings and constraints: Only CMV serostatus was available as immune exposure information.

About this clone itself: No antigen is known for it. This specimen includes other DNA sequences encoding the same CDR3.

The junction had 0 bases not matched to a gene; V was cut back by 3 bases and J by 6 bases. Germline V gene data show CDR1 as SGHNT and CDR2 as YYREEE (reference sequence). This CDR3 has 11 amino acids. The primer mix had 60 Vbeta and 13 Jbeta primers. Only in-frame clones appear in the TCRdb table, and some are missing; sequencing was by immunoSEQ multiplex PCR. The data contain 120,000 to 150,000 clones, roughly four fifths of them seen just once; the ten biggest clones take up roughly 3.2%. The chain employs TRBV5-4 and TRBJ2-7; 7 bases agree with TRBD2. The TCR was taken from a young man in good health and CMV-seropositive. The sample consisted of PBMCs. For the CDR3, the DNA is TGTGCCAGCAGCTCTAGCGGCGAGCAGTACTTC. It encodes CASSSSGEQYF. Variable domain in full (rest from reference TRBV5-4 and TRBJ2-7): ETGVTQSPTHLIKTRGQQVTLRCSSQSGHNTVSWYQQALGQGPQFIFQYYREEENGRGNFPPRFSGLQFPNYSSELNVNALELDDSALYLCASSSSGEQYFGPGTRLTVT.